The clone carrying this T cell receptor (beta chain) showed up many times. This entry belongs to a study of T cells in Graves' hyperthyroidism and ophthalmopathy. RNA transcripts gave rise to amplified TCR beta CDR3 regions. TCR CDR3 underwent first-round RT-PCR with the HTBI primer set. TCRdb reprocessed the multiplex PCR reads with MiXCR, giving one entry per CDR3 protein. The table shows over 250,000 distinct CDR3 sequences, with approximately 15% occurring only once. J lost 3 bases, V lost 8 bases, and 9 bases had no gene match. CDR1 and CDR2 from the germline V gene are MNHNS and SASEGT. The CDR3 loop spans 15 amino acids.

The sequenced sample consisted of blood. The receptor was derived from a woman in her sixties with Graves' ophthalmopathy. The J gene is TRBJ2-3, the V gene TRBV6-1; 9 bases are shared with TRBD1. CDR3 amino acids: CASSFTGGATDTQYF. The CDR3 DNA reads as TGTGCCAGCTCGTTCACAGGGGGCGCGACAGATACGCAGTATTTT.